One and the same sample provided the 27 T cell receptor beta chains below, sequenced in a study of blood T cell repertoires in COVID-19. TCRdb keeps only in-frame clones here, not all; method: immunoSEQ multiplex PCR. The sample records roughly 150,000 clones, 85% being singletons. Material: peripheral blood. The receptors here all came from an elderly woman with COVID-19, enrolled during active disease.

The rearrangement uses TRBV2 and TRBJ2-5; D call uncertain. In germline, CDR1 is SNHLY, CDR2 FYNNEI. The CDR3 totals 13 residues. V lost 2 bases, J lost 7 bases, and 11 bases lay in between. CDR3 nucleotide sequence: TGTGCCAGCAGTGAAAGCGCCGACCCGACCCAGTACTTC. It is translated as CASSESADPTQYF.

This chain links TRBV23-1 with TRBJ1-1; the D is unclear. TRBV23-1 is assigned to the ORF class and has an uncertain function. Trimming left V 4 bases short and J 1 base short, with 13 bases between. This CDR3 is 15 amino acids long. The CDR3 here is CASSLTAHENTEAFF. Written as DNA, the CDR3 is TGCGCCAGCAGTCTAACAGCACATGAGAACACTGAAGCTTTCTTT.

This chain connects TRBV27 to TRBJ1-4, with TRBD1 matching over 9 bases. This CDR3 is 14 amino acids long. The J segment lost 8 bases and the V segment lost 10 bases, leaving 11 bases of the junction unmatched. Germline CDR1 and CDR2: MNHEY and SMNVEV (reference sequence). The DNA of the CDR3 is TGTGCCACCAGAGACGGGACAGGGAGAGAAAAACTGTTTTTT. Protein sequence: CATRDGTGREKLFF.

This clone was seen once. J is TRBJ2-7 and V is TRBV3-1 (or the pseudogene TRBV3-2), with 7 bases fitting TRBD2. Trimming took 0 bases from V and 0 from J; bases not matched to a gene: 2. Germline V gives CDR1 LGHDT, CDR2 YNNKEL (reference sequence). The CDR3 consists of 15 residues. As DNA, the CDR3 is TGTGCCAGCAGCCAAGATGGGGGGGACTCCTACGAGCAGTACTTC. Residues: CASSQDGGDSYEQYF.

The chain links TRBV6-2 or TRBV6-3 to TRBJ1-1; D unresolved. Germline V gene lookup returns CDR1 MNHEY and CDR2 SVGEGT. V lost 6 bases and J lost 2, with 10 bases in between. The length of the CDR3 is 13 residues. In nucleotides, the CDR3 is TGTGCCAGCAGCCCAGCCCCCAACACTGAAGCTTTCTTT. Translation gives CASSPAPNTEAFF.

This clone was seen only a few times. The V gene is TRBV13, the J gene TRBJ1-3, with 7 bases that match TRBD1. Germline CDR1 reads PRHDT; CDR2 reads FYEKMQ (reference sequence). The V gene end was trimmed by 7 bases and the J gene end by 0 bases; junction bases not matched to a gene: 9. This CDR3 comprises 16 residues. This CDR3 is CASTDRAVLSGNTIYF. CDR3 nucleotide sequence: TGTGCCAGCACCGACAGGGCCGTCCTCTCTGGAAACACCATATATTTT.

The chain has TRBV28 and TRBJ1-6; no reliable D call. Per the germline V gene, CDR1 is MDHEN and CDR2 is SYDVKM. This CDR3 comprises 14 residues. The V and J ends lost 6 bases and 7 bases respectively, with 13 bases between them. The CDR3 sequence is CASSSVGLNSPLHF. CDR3 DNA: TGTGCCAGCAGCTCCGTCGGACTCAATTCACCCCTCCACTTT.

The chain combines TRBV2 with TRBJ1-1, with unresolved D. Germline V gene data show CDR1 as SNHLY and CDR2 as FYNNEI. The length of the CDR3 is 13 residues. V was cut by 7 bases and J by 4 bases, with 13 bases left in between. CDR3 coding DNA: TGTGCCAGCACTCGGGGTCAAAGCACTGAAGCTTTCTTT. This gives the protein CASTRGQSTEAFF.

The chain carries TRBV24-1 and TRBJ2-5; D unclear. Trimming left V 0 bases short and J 5 bases short, with 9 bases between. Germline CDR1 KGHDR, CDR2 SFDVKD. CDR3 length equals 14 residues. The CDR3 protein is CATSDLQSYETQYF. In DNA form, the CDR3 reads TGTGCCACCAGTGATTTGCAGTCTTACGAGACCCAGTACTTC.

J is TRBJ2-1 and V is TRBV10-1; D might be TRBD2 (5 bases). Germline CDR1 WNHNN, CDR2 SYGVQD (reference sequence). The V end was cut by 2 bases, the J end by 6 bases, with 14 bases between. The CDR3 totals 15 residues. CDR3 in DNA: TGCGCCAGCAGTGAGGGGCCCCGGGATGCCAATGAGCAGTTCTTC. It specifies CASSEGPRDANEQFF.

The CDR3 DNA reads as TGTGCCAGCAATCAGGGCGTTACGTATGGCTACACCTTC. Translation gives CASNQGVTYGYTF. This chain links TRBV12-3 or TRBV12-4 with TRBJ1-2; maybe TRBD1 (5 bases). V lost 7 bases and J lost 5, with 14 bases in between. The CDR3 is 13 amino acids.

The rearrangement uses TRBV4-1 and TRBJ2-3; the match to TRBD2 covers 13 bases. The CDR3 has 16 residues. V trimming: 4 bases; J trimming: 1 base; junction bases outside the gene matches: 2. CDR1 is MGHRA and CDR2 is YSYEKL in the germline V gene. CDR3 residues: CASSPGLAGGTDTQYF. The CDR3, as DNA: TGCGCCAGCAGCCCCGGACTAGCGGGAGGCACAGATACGCAGTATTTT.

V and J are TRBV27 and TRBJ1-2; 11 bases match TRBD1. The V segment lost 7 bases and the J segment 7 bases; nucleotides outside the gene matches: 8. Germline V gene lookup returns CDR1 MNHEY and CDR2 SMNVEV (reference sequence). The CDR3 length is 14 residues. The chain's CDR3 is CASKPRGTGGGYTF. The CDR3 DNA reads as TGTGCCAGCAAACCCAGGGGGACAGGGGGTGGCTACACCTTC.

This clone was seen once. The chain joins TRBV6-6 to TRBJ1-1; D gene unclear. Trimming took 5 bases from V and 1 from J, leaving 5 bases between them. This CDR3 contains 12 residues. The germline gives CDR1 MNHNY, CDR2 SVGAGI (reference sequence). The CDR3 region has the DNA TGTGCCAGCAGTCCTAGGAACACTGAAGCTTTCTTT. Amino acids: CASSPRNTEAFF.

The rearrangement links TRBV18 to TRBJ2-3; possibly TRBD2 for D (6 bases). The CDR3 has 16 amino acids. CDR1 KGHSH and CDR2 LQKENI come from the germline V gene. The V and J ends lost 3 bases and 0 bases respectively, with 13 bases between them. CDR3 coding DNA: TGTGCCAGCTCACCCCCGGTTAGCGGTAGCACAGATACGCAGTATTTT. Translation gives CASSPPVSGSTDTQYF.

V gene TRBV6-1 combines with J gene TRBJ1-2, with unresolved D. V was pared by 3 bases and J by 4 bases, with 15 bases between. Germline values: CDR1 MNHNS, CDR2 SASEGT. The CDR3 is 15 amino acids. CDR3 amino acids: CASSDSSLRGYGYTF. The CDR3 DNA is TGTGCCAGCAGTGATAGTTCCCTTAGAGGCTATGGCTACACCTTC.

The V gene is TRBV28, the J gene TRBJ2-1, with 9 bases matching TRBD2. CDR1 MDHEN and CDR2 SYDVKM come from the germline V gene. This CDR3 comprises 13 residues. With V trimmed by 7 bases and J by 5 bases, 3 bases remained unmatched. For the CDR3, the DNA is TGTGCCAGCAAAGCGGGAGGACACAATGAGCAGTTCTTC. Encoded protein: CASKAGGHNEQFF.

The chain recombines TRBV11-2 with TRBJ2-6; D is uncertain. This CDR3 comprises 17 residues. Deletions cut 5 bases from V and 4 bases from J, with 18 bases between. CDR1 SGHAT and CDR2 FQNNGV come from the germline V gene. The CDR3 here is CASSHTTTPLGANVLTF. The CDR3 nucleotides read TGTGCCAGCAGCCACACTACCACGCCGTTGGGGGCCAACGTCCTGACTTTC.

The rearrangement links TRBV5-5 to TRBJ2-1, with D perhaps TRBD2 (5 bases). The CDR3 totals 16 residues. Germline lookup yields CDR1 SGHKS and CDR2 YYEKEE (reference sequence). V lost 4 bases and J 4 bases, leaving 18 bases between the germline ends. The CDR3 is CASSVGLGSQYNEQFF. In DNA, the CDR3 is TGTGCCAGCAGCGTCGGGCTGGGGAGCCAGTACAATGAGCAGTTCTTC.

V gene TRBV2 combines with J gene TRBJ1-1, with D tentatively TRBD1 (6 bases). The germline gives CDR1 SNHLY, CDR2 FYNNEI. The CDR3 covers 15 residues. The V end was cut by 4 bases, the J end by 0 bases, with 12 bases between. This chain's CDR3 is CASSGSGGVNTEAFF. The CDR3 DNA reads TGTGCCAGCAGTGGTAGTGGGGGCGTGAACACTGAAGCTTTCTTT.

This clone is a singleton in its sample. The rearrangement uses TRBV7-9 and TRBJ1-2; D not certain. V dropped 1 base and J dropped 8 bases, with 5 bases sitting between them. Germline loops: CDR1 SEHNR, CDR2 FQNEAQ (reference sequence). The CDR3 covers 11 residues. The CDR3 bases are TGTGCCAGCAGCTTAGAACGGGGCTACACCTTC. It encodes CASSLERGYTF.

This clone was observed a handful of times. The V gene is TRBV9, the J gene TRBJ1-2; 8 bases are shared with TRBD1. V gave up 3 bases and J gave up 1 base; unmatched junction bases: 8. The CDR3 totals 16 residues. Germline-derived CDR1 and CDR2 are SGDLS and YYNGEE. The CDR3 loop is CASSGRQGLDNYGYTF. The CDR3 region has the DNA TGTGCCAGCAGCGGCCGACAGGGGTTGGATAACTATGGCTACACCTTC.

V and J are TRBV2 and TRBJ1-2; 8 nucleotides agree with TRBD1. Germline-derived CDR1 and CDR2 are SNHLY and FYNNEI. The V segment lost 7 bases and the J segment 8 bases; nucleotides outside the gene matches: 6. This CDR3 contains 12 residues. CDR3 nucleotide sequence: TGTGCCAGCACAGGGGGCTCAGGAGGCTACACCTTC. Its translation is CASTGGSGGYTF.

The chain recombines TRBV18 with TRBJ2-3; tentatively, D is TRBD2 (5 bases). V was cut by 2 bases and J by 4 bases, with 13 bases left in between. Germline V gene sequence: CDR1 KGHSH, CDR2 LQKENI. The CDR3 is made up of 15 amino acids. CDR3 DNA: TGTGCCAGCTCACCAAACATCGGAGGCCCAGATACGCAGTATTTT. Protein sequence: CASSPNIGGPDTQYF.

Here the CDR3 reads CASSQQDRGSPLHF. For the CDR3, the DNA is TGTGCCAGTAGTCAACAAGATAGAGGTTCACCCCTCCACTTT. The chain joins TRBV19 to TRBJ1-6; D not resolved. V was pared by 5 bases and J by 9 bases, with 14 bases between. The V gene's germline CDR1 is LNHDA and CDR2 SQIVND (reference sequence). This CDR3 has 14 residues.

The gene calls are TRBV18 and TRBJ1-3; D possibly corresponds to TRBD1 (6 bases). This CDR3 is 16 amino acids long. The germline CDR1 and CDR2 sequences are KGHSH and LQKENI. Trimming removed 3 bases at V and 3 bases at J, with 15 bases between. The CDR3 nucleotides read TGTGCCAGCTCACCGGCAACAGGGATCGGTGGAAACACCATATATTTT. Encoded protein: CASSPATGIGGNTIYF.

The chain recombines TRBV5-1 with TRBJ2-4; TRBD2 matches 11 bases. CDR3 length: 17 amino acids. J was trimmed by 3 bases and V by 4 bases; bases with no gene match: 9. The germline V gene encodes CDR1 SGHRS and CDR2 YFSETQ. The CDR3 nucleotides are TGCGCCAGCAGCAAGGGCGGGACTAGCGGAATCAAAAACATTCAGTACTTC. It encodes CASSKGGTSGIKNIQYF.